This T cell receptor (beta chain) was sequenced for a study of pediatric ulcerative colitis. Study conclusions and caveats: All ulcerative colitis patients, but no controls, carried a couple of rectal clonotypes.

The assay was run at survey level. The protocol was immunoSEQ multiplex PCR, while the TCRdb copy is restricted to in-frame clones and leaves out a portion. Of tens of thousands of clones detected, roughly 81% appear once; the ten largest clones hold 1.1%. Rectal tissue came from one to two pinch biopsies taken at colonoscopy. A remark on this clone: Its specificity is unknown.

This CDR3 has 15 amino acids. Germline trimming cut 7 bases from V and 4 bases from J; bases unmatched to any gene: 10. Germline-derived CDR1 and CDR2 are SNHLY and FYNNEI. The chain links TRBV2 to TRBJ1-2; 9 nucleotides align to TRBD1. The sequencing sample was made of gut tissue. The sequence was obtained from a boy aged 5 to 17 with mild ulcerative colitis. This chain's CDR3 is CASTSRDRVRYGYTF. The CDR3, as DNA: TGTGCCAGCACCAGCCGGGACAGGGTTCGCTATGGCTACACCTTC.